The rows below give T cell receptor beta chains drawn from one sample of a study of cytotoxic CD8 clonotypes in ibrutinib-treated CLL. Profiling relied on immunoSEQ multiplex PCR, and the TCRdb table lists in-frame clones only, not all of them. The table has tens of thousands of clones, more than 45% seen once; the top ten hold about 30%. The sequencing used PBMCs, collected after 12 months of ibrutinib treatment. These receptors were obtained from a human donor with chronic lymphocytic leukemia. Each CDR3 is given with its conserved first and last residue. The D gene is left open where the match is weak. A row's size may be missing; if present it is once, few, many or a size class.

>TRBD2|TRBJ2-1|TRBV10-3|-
TGTGCCATCAGTAGCGGGAGGGCCTCTAATGAGCAGTTCTTC
CAISSGRASNEQFF
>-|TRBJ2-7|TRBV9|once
TGTGCCAGCAGCCCTTCCGGGCCTCAGGAATACGAGCAGTACTTC
CASSPSGPQEYEQYF
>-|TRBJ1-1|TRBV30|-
TGTGCCTGGAGGGAGGGGGAAGCTTTCTTT
CAWREGEAFF
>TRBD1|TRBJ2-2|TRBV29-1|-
TGCAGCGTTGGAAGGAACCAGGGGGCCGGGGAGCTGTTTTTT
CSVGRNQGAGELFF
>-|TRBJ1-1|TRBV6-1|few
TGTGCCAGCAGTGACAACCCCCCGGGGACTGAAGCTTTCTTT
CASSDNPPGTEAFF
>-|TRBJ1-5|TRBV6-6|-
TGTGCCAGCAGTTATCTGGAATATGTACAGCCCCAGCATTTT
CASSYLEYVQPQHF
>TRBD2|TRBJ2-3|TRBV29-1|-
TGCAGCGTTGATCGGCTAGCGGGAGGAGACACAGATACGCAGTATTTT
CSVDRLAGGDTDTQYF
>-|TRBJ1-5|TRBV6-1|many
TGTGCCAGCAGTGGAACCGGGACACCAACTGATCAGCCCCAGCATTTT
CASSGTGTPTDQPQHF
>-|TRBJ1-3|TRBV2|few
TGTGCCAGTAGGGCTTCCTCTGGAAACACCATATATTTT
CASRASSGNTIYF
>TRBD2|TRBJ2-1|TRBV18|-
TGTGCCAGCTCACCAGGGACTAGCTACTTCAATGAGCAGTTCTTC
CASSPGTSYFNEQFF
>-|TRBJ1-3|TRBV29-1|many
TGCAGCGTTGCTGTAGCCTCTGGAAACACCATATATTTT
CSVAVASGNTIYF
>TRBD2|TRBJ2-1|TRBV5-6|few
TGTGCCAGCGAAAGGGCTAGCGGCTACAATGAGCAGTTCTTC
CASERASGYNEQFF
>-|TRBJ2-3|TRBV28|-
TGTGCCAGCAGTTTAATTGTTACTCAAACAGATACGCAGTATTTT
CASSLIVTQTDTQYF
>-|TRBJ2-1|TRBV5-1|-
TGCGCCAGCAGCTTGGGCGCACGTGCCGATTACAATGAGCAGTTCTTC
CASSLGARADYNEQFF
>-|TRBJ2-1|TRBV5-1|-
TGCGCCAGCAGCTTACAGAGCTCCTACAATGAGCAGTTCTTC
CASSLQSSYNEQFF
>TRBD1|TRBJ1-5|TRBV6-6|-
TGTGCCAGCAGTTACTGGACAGGGCGAAGCAATCAGCCCCAGCATTTT
CASSYWTGRSNQPQHF
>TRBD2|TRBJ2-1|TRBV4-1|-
TGCGCCAGCAGCCAAGTGGGACTAGCGGGAACCAATGAGCAGTTCTTC
CASSQVGLAGTNEQFF
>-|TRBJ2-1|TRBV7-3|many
TGTGCCAGCAGCTTCTCTGCCGGGACCACTTACAATGAGCAGTTCTTC
CASSFSAGTTYNEQFF
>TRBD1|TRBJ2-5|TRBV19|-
TGTGCCAGTAGTATAGGGACAGGCTGGGCCCAGTACTTC
CASSIGTGWAQYF
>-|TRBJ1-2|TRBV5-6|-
TGTGCCAGCAGCCCGGACAGCCGGCTCTATGGCTACACCTTC
CASSPDSRLYGYTF
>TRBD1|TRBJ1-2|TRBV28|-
TGTGCCAGCATGGGACAGGGGGTAGGTGGCTACACCTTC
CASMGQGVGGYTF
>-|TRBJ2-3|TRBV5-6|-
TGTGCCAGCAGCTTGTTGGGAAACACAGATACGCAGTATTTT
CASSLLGNTDTQYF
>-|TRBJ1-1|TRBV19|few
TGTGCCAGTAGTAGCCGACAGTACACTGAAGCTTTCTTT
CASSSRQYTEAFF
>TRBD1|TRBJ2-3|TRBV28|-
TGTGCCAGCACCCGACAGGGGGCCACAGATACGCAGTATTTT
CASTRQGATDTQYF
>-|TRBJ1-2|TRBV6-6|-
TGTGCCACCTTCCTGCCCCATGGCTACACCTTC
CATFLPHGYTF